The source of this T cell receptor (beta chain) is a study of T cells in Graves' hyperthyroidism and ophthalmopathy. Findings of the study overall: From stable hyperthyroidism, ophthalmopathy was set apart by a 13 V-J model.

Researchers took RNA transcripts and amplified the TCR beta CDR3 regions from them. When the TCR CDR3 underwent first-round RT-PCR, the HTBI primer set was used. TCRdb fed the multiplex PCR reads into MiXCR, producing one record per CDR3 protein. The sample lists under 700,000 distinct CDR3 sequences, around 45% occurring once. Notes on this clonotype: The antigen remains unidentified.

This clonotype was sampled from a woman aged 18-29 years with Graves' hyperthyroidism. Material for sequencing was peripheral blood or thyroid tissue (not recorded which).

The CDR3 sequence is CATSESPGQTNTEAFF. The CDR3 region has the DNA TGTGCCACCAGTGAATCACCGGGACAGACTAACACTGAAGCTTTCTTT. The V gene is TRBV24-1, the J gene TRBJ1-1; 7 nucleotides agree with TRBD1. With 4 bases clipped from V and 2 bases from J, the junction kept 9 bases outside the gene matches. The CDR3 runs 16 residues. The germline gives CDR1 KGHDR, CDR2 SFDVKD.